The 27 T cell receptor beta chains in this list originate from one sample, sequenced in a study of shared clonotypes between healthy human individuals. Clones were read by immunoSEQ multiplex PCR, and TCRdb kept only the in-frame ones, dropping some. The table lists over a million clones, around 76% of them singletons. Input material: memory CD4+ T cells sorted from blood. Subset defined: CD45RA-negative fraction. These receptors all come from a man aged 18 to 35 in good health.

CDR3 region: CASSEGTDLYQYF. Here the CDR3 DNA reads TGTGCCAGCAGTGAAGGGACAGACCTCTACCAGTACTTC. The chain employs TRBV2 and TRBJ2-4; tentative D call: TRBD1 (6 bases). The germline V and J ends were trimmed by 1 base and 13 bases, with 14 bases remaining between them. Germline assignment: CDR1 SNHLY and CDR2 FYNNEI. The CDR3 is made up of 13 amino acids.

V usage is TRBV28 and J usage is TRBJ1-6; D remains unclear. The CDR3 sequence is 14 residues long. The germline gives CDR1 MDHEN, CDR2 SYDVKM. V lost 6 bases and J lost 7, with 13 bases in between. CDR3 protein: CASSASRGNSPLHF. CDR3 sequence (DNA): TGTGCCAGCAGCGCGTCCCGAGGGAATTCACCCCTCCACTTT.

The chain recombines TRBV19 with TRBJ2-2, with 8 bases that match TRBD1. Trimming at V came to 6 bases and at J to 1 base, leaving 1 base not matched to a gene. Per the germline V gene, CDR1 is LNHDA and CDR2 is SQIVND (reference sequence). The CDR3 loop spans 14 amino acids. CDR3 nucleotide sequence: TGTGCCAGTAGAGACAGGGGGAACACCGGGGAGCTGTTTTTT. Its protein is CASRDRGNTGELFF. Full variable domain (missing parts from reference TRBV19 and TRBJ2-2): DGGITQSPKYLFRKEGQNVTLSCEQNLNHDAMYWYRQDPGQGLRLIYYSQIVNDFQKGDIAEGYSVSREKKESFPLTVTSAQKNPTAFYLCASRDRGNTGELFFGEGSRLTVL.

This rearrangement joins TRBV11-2 to TRBJ2-1; 8 bases line up with TRBD2. Germline CDR1 SGHAT, CDR2 FQNNGV. The junction had 13 bases not matched to a gene; V was cut back by 5 bases and J by 4 bases. This CDR3 spans 17 amino acids. CDR3 amino acids: CASSPTTSGTSYNEQFF. The CDR3 DNA reads TGTGCCAGCAGCCCGACTACCTCCGGGACTAGTTACAATGAGCAGTTCTTC.

In its sample, this clone was seen a few times. CDR3 protein: CASSYPLEVKTQYF. The CDR3 DNA sequence: TGTGCCAGCAGCTATCCGCTGGAAGTGAAGACCCAGTACTTC. The chain combines TRBV11-2 with TRBJ2-5; D not resolved. CDR1 and CDR2 from the germline V gene are SGHAT and FQNNGV. V was cut by 4 bases and J by 6 bases, with 15 bases left in between. The length of the CDR3 is 14 residues.

Worth noting for this clone: A much larger clonotype is one base distant, so this may be a read error. The sample holds other DNA sequences that translate to the same CDR3. The gene calls are TRBV18 and TRBJ2-3, with D unclear. V lost 3 bases and J lost 2, with 3 bases in between. The CDR3 has 12 residues. Germline V lookup: CDR1 KGHSH, CDR2 LQKENI. The CDR3 here is CASSPFTDTQYF. The CDR3, as DNA: TGTGCCAGCTCACCCTTCACAGATACGCAGTATTTT.

The chain joins TRBV10-1 to TRBJ2-3, with TRBD2 matching over 7 bases. The CDR3 length is 14 residues. Unmatched junction bases numbered 5, after V lost 8 bases and J lost 0 bases. Germline lookup yields CDR1 WNHNN and CDR2 SYGVQD (reference sequence). The CDR3 DNA follows: TGCGCCAGCCGGCCGGGGGGAAGCACAGATACGCAGTATTTT. The encoded protein is CASRPGGSTDTQYF.

CDR3 in DNA: TGTGCCAGCAGTTTAGATAAGGGCTATGGCTACACCTTC. It codes for CASSLDKGYGYTF. This sequence joins TRBV28 and TRBJ1-2; D unresolved. CDR3 size: 13 residues. Germline CDR1 is MDHEN and CDR2 is SYDVKM. Trimming took off 2 bases at V and 4 bases at J, with 8 bases between the two ends.

This clone has only a few counts. The chain has TRBV13 and TRBJ2-5; 10 nucleotides agree with TRBD2. After removal of 2 bases from V and 5 bases from J, the junction contained 8 bases not matched to a gene. Germline CDR1 PRHDT, CDR2 FYEKMQ (reference sequence). CDR3 size: 16 residues. The CDR3, as DNA: TGTGCCAGCAGCTTAAGCCAGCGGGGGGGCCACGAGACCCAGTACTTC. Protein product: CASSLSQRGGHETQYF.

V and J are TRBV2 and TRBJ2-2; TRBD1 is a possible D gene (6 bases). This CDR3 is built from 15 residues. Germline CDR1 is SNHLY and CDR2 is FYNNEI. V lost 8 bases and J lost 3, with 16 bases in between. The CDR3 region is CASRPAQGDTGELFF. CDR3 DNA: TGTGCCAGCCGCCCTGCACAGGGCGACACCGGGGAGCTGTTTTTT.

This clone has a handful of counts. The chain couples TRBV6-5 to TRBJ2-7; D perhaps matches TRBD1 (5 bases). This CDR3 is built from 13 residues. CDR1 and CDR2 from the germline V gene are MNHEY and SVGAGI. With 5 bases removed from V and 2 bases from J, the gap between germline ends came to 10 bases. The CDR3 DNA is TGTGCCAGCAGTCCACAGGCGCCCTACGAGCAGTACTTC. The encoded protein is CASSPQAPYEQYF.

The chain couples TRBV5-4 to TRBJ2-7; 8 bases match TRBD1. The germline V gene encodes CDR1 SGHNT and CDR2 YYREEE (reference sequence). V lost 1 base to trimming and J lost 7 bases; unmatched junction nucleotides: 13. CDR3 length: 16 amino acids. The CDR3 loop reads CASSLIGRGPLGEQYF. DNA of the CDR3: TGTGCCAGCAGCTTGATCGGCAGGGGGCCCCTGGGGGAGCAGTACTTC.

The chain links TRBV28 to TRBJ2-7; D is unresolved. The CDR3 sequence is 12 residues long. Trimming took 10 bases from V and 4 from J, leaving 14 bases between them. Germline V gene lookup returns CDR1 MDHEN and CDR2 SYDVKM. CDR3 protein: CATLGTGYEQYF. Here the CDR3 DNA reads TGTGCCACCCTGGGTACGGGTTACGAGCAGTACTTC.

The J gene is TRBJ2-5, the V gene TRBV5-4, with TRBD1 identical over 11 bases. The CDR3 totals 15 residues. The germline V gene has CDR1 SGHNT and CDR2 YYREEE (reference sequence). J lost 7 bases, V lost 4 bases, and 9 bases had no gene match. This CDR3 is CASSEGTGGFGTQYF. CDR3 coding DNA: TGTGCCAGCAGCGAGGGGACAGGGGGATTTGGGACCCAGTACTTC.

J is TRBJ2-5 and V is TRBV5-1; 9 bases fit TRBD1. CDR3 size: 18 residues. The junction had 15 bases not matched to a gene; V was cut back by 4 bases and J by 2 bases. Germline V gene sequence: CDR1 SGHRS, CDR2 YFSETQ. Here the CDR3 DNA reads TGCGCCAGCAGCAAGGGACAGGGAGTTGGGGCGGTTCAAGAGACCCAGTACTTC. It codes for CASSKGQGVGAVQETQYF.

V is TRBV4-3 and J is TRBJ2-7, with TRBD1 matching 9 bases. There are 17 residues in the CDR3. Per the germline V gene, CDR1 is LGHNA and CDR2 is YSLEER. With 1 base clipped from V and 5 bases from J, the junction kept 12 bases outside the gene matches. The CDR3 bases are TGCGCCAGCAGCCAAGGGGTGGGACAGGGCCGAGGGAACGAGCAGTACTTC. Protein product: CASSQGVGQGRGNEQYF.

This chain's CDR3 is CASSGAGKQQSRANVLTF. CDR3 nucleotides: TGTGCCAGCAGCGGAGCAGGCAAGCAACAAAGTCGGGCCAACGTCCTGACTTTC. This chain uses TRBV11-2 with TRBJ2-6; D is undetermined. V was cut by 5 bases and J by 5 bases, with 22 bases left in between. Germline CDR1 and CDR2: SGHAT and FQNNGV. The CDR3 sequence is 18 residues long.

This chain joins TRBV4-2 and TRBJ1-4; perhaps TRBD1 as D (5 bases). CDR1 and CDR2 (germline): LGHNA, YNFKEQ. CDR3 length: 15 amino acids. V lost 6 bases and J lost 4, with 15 bases in between. CDR3 protein: CASRPSGGGNEKLFF. The CDR3 DNA is TGTGCCAGCAGGCCCTCGGGGGGGGGTAATGAAAAACTGTTTTTT.

The chain joins TRBV7-9 to TRBJ1-6; D unresolved. This CDR3 has 13 amino acids. Trimming stripped 6 bases from V and 7 bases from J, with 10 bases between. Germline V gives CDR1 SEHNR, CDR2 FQNEAQ (reference sequence). CDR3 nucleotide sequence: TGTGCCAGCAGTCAAGAAGGGAATTCACCCCTCCACTTT. Amino acids: CASSQEGNSPLHF.

The genes are TRBV6-1 and TRBJ1-4; D may be TRBD1 (5 bases). The V gene lost 3 bases and the J gene lost 7 bases, with 15 bases spanning the gap. CDR3 length equals 15 residues. Germline values: CDR1 MNHNS, CDR2 SASEGT. This CDR3 reads CASSELQAAGEKLFF. The CDR3 coding sequence is TGTGCCAGCAGTGAGTTACAGGCCGCCGGTGAAAAACTGTTTTTT.

The chain couples TRBV29-1 to TRBJ2-5, with D perhaps TRBD1 (6 bases). From germline, CDR1 is SQVTM and CDR2 ANQGSEA. This CDR3 comprises 12 residues. V was cut by 4 bases and J by 7 bases, with 13 bases left in between. CDR3 coding DNA: TGCAGCGTTGGGGGGCAAGAGGGGACCCAGTACTTC. This translates into CSVGGQEGTQYF.

V usage is TRBV5-4 and J usage is TRBJ2-7; either TRBD1 or TRBD2 may fit D (6 bases each). From germline, CDR1 is SGHNT and CDR2 YYREEE (reference sequence). This CDR3 contains 13 residues. V was clipped by 1 base and J by 4 bases, with 9 bases between them. The CDR3 region is CASSLWGAYEQYF. The CDR3 nucleotides are TGTGCCAGCAGCTTGTGGGGGGCGTACGAGCAGTACTTC.

This clone was seen a few times. The chain combines TRBV19 with TRBJ2-6; D is ambiguous. The CDR3 loop spans 11 amino acids. Germline assignment: CDR1 LNHDA and CDR2 SQIVND (reference sequence). The DNA for the CDR3 is TGTGCAACCTCTGGGGCCAACGTCCTGACTTTC. Translating it yields CATSGANVLTF.

A few counts support this clone. One junction end does not reproduce the germline sequence, and a read error may be involved. The chain joins TRBV7-7 to TRBJ2-1; 9 nucleotides align to TRBD1. Germline V lookup: CDR1 SSHAT, CDR2 FNYEAQ (reference sequence). The CDR3 is made up of 14 amino acids. The CDR3 spells CASSLGTGLDEQFF. The DNA for the CDR3 is TGTGCTAGCAGCTTAGGGACAGGGTTAGATGAGCAGTTCTTC.

This sequence joins TRBV6-5 and TRBJ2-7, with D possibly matching TRBD1 (5 bases). V was cut by 1 base and J by 5 bases, with 15 bases left in between. The CDR3 contains 15 residues. Germline V lookup: CDR1 MNHEY, CDR2 SVGAGI. CDR3 sequence: CASSYLTRECDEQYF. In DNA, the CDR3 is TGTGCCAGCAGTTACTTGACCAGGGAATGCGACGAGCAGTACTTC.

The chain joins TRBV5-1 to TRBJ1-6; 8 bases line up with TRBD1. Germline V CDR1 and CDR2: SGHRS, YFSETQ. This CDR3 is built from 15 residues. V lost 4 bases to trimming and J lost 7 bases; unmatched junction nucleotides: 7. This chain's CDR3 is CASSQTTGANSPLHF. CDR3 coding DNA: TGCGCCAGCAGCCAGACGACAGGGGCCAATTCACCCCTCCACTTT.

V and J are TRBV7-2 and TRBJ2-5, with 8 bases matching TRBD1. The germline V gene encodes CDR1 SGHTA and CDR2 FQGNSA. This CDR3 has 15 amino acids. V lost 0 bases and J lost 4; bases outside the gene matches: 4. For the CDR3, the DNA is TGTGCCAGCAGCTTAGCGGACAGGGTACGAGAGACCCAGTACTTC. This encodes CASSLADRVRETQYF.